These T cell receptor beta chains were read from a single sample in a study of control samples from healthy donors and cancer patients. Method: immunoSEQ multiplex PCR; TCRdb's copy keeps in-frame clones and lacks some. Among about 110,000 clones listed, approximately 80% were seen once. The specimen was blood. The receptor set was obtained from a man in his late teens or twenties in good health. Each CDR3 is given with its conserved first and last residue. Fields, in order: V gene, D gene, J gene, clone size, CDR3 protein, CDR3 DNA. The D gene is left open where the match is weak. Only some rows state a clone size, as once, few, many or a class for expanded clones.

TRBV30,TRBD1,TRBJ1-5,medium-sized,CAWSRRGRVNQPQHF,TGTGCCTGGAGTCGCAGGGGGCGCGTAAATCAGCCCCAGCATTTT
TRBV5-6,-,TRBJ2-5,-,CASSLIGVGGADVQTQYF,TGTGCCAGCAGCTTAATAGGAGTAGGGGGGGCTGATGTACAAACCCAGTACTTC
TRBV5-8,-,TRBJ1-5,-,CASRANPTASNQPQHF,TGTGCCAGCAGGGCCAACCCGACAGCAAGCAATCAGCCCCAGCATTTT
TRBV5-1,TRBD1,TRBJ2-5,-,CASSQGQTPKETQYF,TGCGCCAGCAGCCAGGGACAGACCCCCAAAGAGACCCAGTACTTC
TRBV6-6,-,TRBJ1-1,-,CASSWSLLNTEAFF,TGTGCCAGCAGTTGGAGCTTACTGAACACTGAAGCTTTCTTT
TRBV19,TRBD2,TRBJ2-5,-,CASSRGGLQETQYF,TGTGCCAGTAGTCGCGGGGGGCTCCAAGAGACCCAGTACTTC
TRBV12-5,-,TRBJ1-2,-,CASGLVGDYGYTF,TGTGCTAGTGGTTTGGTGGGCGACTATGGCTACACCTTC
TRBV10-3,-,TRBJ2-6,few,CAISELGGANVLTF,TGTGCCATCAGTGAATTAGGTGGGGCCAACGTCCTGACTTTC
TRBV6-1,-,TRBJ2-4,-,CASREQGLVVLVKNIQYF,TGTGCCAGCAGAGAACAGGGTTTGGTGGTATTGGTCAAAAACATTCAGTACTTC
TRBV2,-,TRBJ2-3,-,CALGAAPYTDTQYF,TGTGCCCTCGGGGCGGCACCTTACACAGATACGCAGTATTTT
TRBV29-1,-,TRBJ1-5,few,CSVGWSNQPQHF,TGCAGCGTTGGGTGGAGCAATCAGCCCCAGCATTTT
TRBV21-1,-,TRBJ2-1,-,CASSNGAGTGPYKLYNEQFF,TGTGCCAGCAGCAATGGGGCAGGCACCGGTCCTTATAAACTCTACAATGAGCAGTTCTTC
TRBV12-3/TRBV12-4,-,TRBJ1-2,-,CASSLVGLGGYTF,TGTGCCAGCAGTTTAGTCGGATTGGGTGGCTACACCTTC
TRBV24-1,-,TRBJ1-5,once,CATSPGGSNQPQHF,TGTGCCACCAGTCCCGGTGGTAGCAATCAGCCCCAGCATTTT
TRBV7-7,TRBD2,TRBJ2-5,-,CASSLIPSGGGTQYF,TGTGCTAGCAGCTTAATCCCTAGCGGGGGGGGGACCCAGTACTTC
TRBV5-1,-,TRBJ1-3,-,CASSTDGASGNTIYF,TGCGCCAGCAGCACGGACGGAGCCTCTGGAAACACCATATATTTT
TRBV2,-,TRBJ2-4,-,CASSEALRGKNIQYF,TGTGCCAGCAGTGAAGCGCTTCGAGGCAAAAACATTCAGTACTTC
TRBV4-3,TRBD1,TRBJ2-1,-,CASSQSAGTGGRNEQFF,TGCGCCAGCAGCCAAAGCGCCGGGACAGGGGGTCGTAATGAGCAGTTCTTC
TRBV5-1,TRBD1,TRBJ1-1,-,CASILGGGLNTEAFF,TGCGCCTCTATCTTAGGGGGCGGACTGAACACTGAAGCTTTCTTT
TRBV28,-,TRBJ1-6,-,CASSGGGGDRAISPLHF,TGTGCCAGCAGTGGGGGGGGTGGAGACAGAGCGATTTCACCCCTCCACTTT
TRBV10-2,TRBD2,TRBJ2-2,few,CASRGVPAGANTGELFF,TGCGCCAGCAGGGGGGTCCCAGCGGGGGCGAACACCGGGGAGCTGTTTTTT
TRBV29-1,-,TRBJ2-7,-,CSVVEMGGGTYEQYF,TGCAGCGTTGTCGAGATGGGAGGGGGTACCTACGAGCAGTACTTC
TRBV9,-,TRBJ2-5,once,CASSKKGGALETQYF,TGTGCCAGCAGCAAGAAGGGGGGGGCTCTGGAGACCCAGTACTTC
TRBV9,TRBD2,TRBJ2-3,-,CASSPSGGTTDTQYF,TGTGCCAGCAGCCCAAGCGGGGGGACCACAGATACGCAGTATTTT
TRBV5-4,TRBD1,TRBJ1-6,-,CASSFDRGSSPLHF,TGTGCCAGCAGCTTTGACAGGGGGAGTTCACCCCTCCACTTT
TRBV6-5,TRBD1,TRBJ1-2,-,CASSLQGQDGYTF,TGTGCCAGCAGCTTACAGGGGCAGGATGGCTACACCTTC
TRBV19,TRBD1,TRBJ2-1,-,CASSIVKQGRLYNEQFF,TGTGCCAGTAGTATAGTTAAACAGGGGCGTCTCTACAATGAGCAGTTCTTC
TRBV3-1/TRBV3-2,TRBD2,TRBJ2-2,-,CASSPWTSGTGELFF,TGTGCCAGCAGCCCATGGACTAGCGGGACCGGGGAGCTGTTTTTT
TRBV9,TRBD2,TRBJ2-1,-,CASSPRPRLAEDEQFF,TGTGCCAGCAGCCCCCGGCCGAGACTAGCGGAGGATGAGCAGTTCTTC
TRBV19,TRBD1,TRBJ1-2,-,CASTGGSDYGYTF,TGTGCCAGTACAGGGGGGTCTGACTATGGCTACACCTTC
TRBV10-2,-,TRBJ1-1,-,CASSEFPGYLNTEAFF,TGCGCCAGCAGTGAGTTCCCAGGTTACCTGAACACTGAAGCTTTCTTT
TRBV5-4,TRBD1,TRBJ1-2,-,CASRRDRGVYGYTF,TGTGCCAGCAGACGGGACAGGGGCGTCTATGGCTACACCTTC
TRBV6-6,-,TRBJ1-4,-,CASRSTRQHHEKLFF,TGTGCCAGCAGATCAACCCGACAGCACCATGAAAAACTGTTTTTT
TRBV4-2,-,TRBJ1-1,-,CASSRSGTIEAFF,TGTGCCAGCAGCCGTTCCGGGACAATTGAAGCTTTCTTT
TRBV7-2,TRBD1,TRBJ2-7,-,CASRPGVTGLDEQYF,TGTGCCAGCAGACCAGGAGTGACAGGGTTAGACGAGCAGTACTTC
TRBV7-2,TRBD1,TRBJ1-5,-,CASSLGGTVNQPQHF,TGTGCCAGCAGCTTAGGGGGGACAGTAAATCAGCCCCAGCATTTT